These T cell receptor beta chains were read from a single sample in a study of blood T cell repertoires in COVID-19. Some clones are missing from TCRdb's copy, which holds only in-frame ones; the method was immunoSEQ multiplex PCR. Here the sample spans roughly 58,000 clones, more than 55% being singletons. The sequencing input was PBMCs or T cells enriched from blood (not recorded which). These receptors originate from a woman aged 55-70 years who had been exposed to COVID-19. Both conserved end residues are part of each CDR3. A D gene is named only where the DNA matches it firmly. The size field is filled for only some rows; it gives once, few, many or a size class.

v_gene: TRBV6-5
j_gene: TRBJ1-2
d_gene: -
abundance: few
CDR3aa: CASSSLDYGYTF
CDR3nt: TGTGCCAGCAGTTCCCTCGACTATGGCTACACCTTC

v_gene: TRBV13
j_gene: TRBJ1-1
d_gene: -
abundance: -
CDR3aa: CASSPDPRGEAFF
CDR3nt: TGTGCCAGCAGCCCCGATCCCCGGGGAGAAGCTTTCTTT

v_gene: TRBV28
j_gene: TRBJ1-2
d_gene: -
abundance: -
CDR3aa: CASSSDYGYTF
CDR3nt: TGTGCCAGCTCGTCAGATTATGGCTACACCTTC

v_gene: TRBV5-8
j_gene: TRBJ1-2
d_gene: TRBD1
abundance: -
CDR3aa: CASSMGQGVHGGYTF
CDR3nt: TGTGCCAGCAGCATGGGACAGGGTGTTCACGGGGGCTACACCTTC

v_gene: TRBV18
j_gene: TRBJ1-4
d_gene: -
abundance: -
CDR3aa: CASSPIPGSANEKLFF
CDR3nt: TGTGCCAGCTCACCAATTCCGGGGTCGGCTAATGAAAAACTGTTTTTT

v_gene: TRBV12-3/TRBV12-4
j_gene: TRBJ1-1
d_gene: -
abundance: -
CDR3aa: CASSRHRATEAFF
CDR3nt: TGTGCCAGCAGTCGTCACAGGGCTACTGAAGCTTTCTTT

v_gene: TRBV18
j_gene: TRBJ1-3
d_gene: -
abundance: -
CDR3aa: CASQAGNTIYF
CDR3nt: TGTGCCAGCCAGGCTGGAAACACCATATATTTT

v_gene: TRBV6-6
j_gene: TRBJ2-7
d_gene: TRBD1
abundance: -
CDR3aa: CASSPSLWPPPTGEQYF
CDR3nt: TGTGCCAGCAGTCCCTCGTTATGGCCCCCGCCGACAGGGGAGCAGTACTTC

v_gene: TRBV9
j_gene: TRBJ1-1
d_gene: TRBD1
abundance: few
CDR3aa: CASSVGQANTEAFF
CDR3nt: TGTGCCAGCAGCGTCGGACAGGCGAACACTGAAGCTTTCTTT

v_gene: TRBV20-1
j_gene: TRBJ2-3
d_gene: TRBD2
abundance: -
CDR3aa: CSASVLLAGRTDTQYF
CDR3nt: TGCAGTGCTAGTGTCCTTCTAGCGGGGCGCACAGATACGCAGTATTTT